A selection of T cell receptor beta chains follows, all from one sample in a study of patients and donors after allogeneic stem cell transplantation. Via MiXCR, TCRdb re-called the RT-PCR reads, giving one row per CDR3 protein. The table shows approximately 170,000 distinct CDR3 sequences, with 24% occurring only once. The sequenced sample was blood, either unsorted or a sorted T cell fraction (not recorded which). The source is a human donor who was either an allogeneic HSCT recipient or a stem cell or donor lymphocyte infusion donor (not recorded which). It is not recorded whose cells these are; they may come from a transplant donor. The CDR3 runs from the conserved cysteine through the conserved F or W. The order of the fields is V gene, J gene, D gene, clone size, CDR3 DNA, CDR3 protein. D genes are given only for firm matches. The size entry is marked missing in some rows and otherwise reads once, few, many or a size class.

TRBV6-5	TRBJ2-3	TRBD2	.	TGTGCCAGCCAGCGGGGGCCCACAGATACGCAGTATTTT	CASQRGPTDTQYF
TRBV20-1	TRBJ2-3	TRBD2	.	TGCAGTGCCGAGAAGGCTAGCGGGGGGGCAGATACGCAGTATTTT	CSAEKASGGADTQYF
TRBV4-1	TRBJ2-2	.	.	TGCGCCAGCAGCCAAGTGCCGGCGAAAGGCACCGGGGAGCTGTTTTTT	CASSQVPAKGTGELFF
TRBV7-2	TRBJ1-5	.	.	TGTGCCAGCAGCTTAGTTTCCGGGAATAGCAATCAGCCCCAGCATTTT	CASSLVSGNSNQPQHF
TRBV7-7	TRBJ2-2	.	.	TGTGCCAGCAGCTTAAGTTTTAACACCGGGGAGCTGTTTTTT	CASSLSFNTGELFF
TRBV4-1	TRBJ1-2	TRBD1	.	TGCGCCAGCAGCCCCCTAGGGACAGGGGCCGGCTATGGCTACACCTTC	CASSPLGTGAGYGYTF
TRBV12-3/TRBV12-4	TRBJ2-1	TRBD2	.	TGTGCCAGCAGCCCCGCTAGCGGGAGACGCAATGAGCAGTTCTTC	CASSPASGRRNEQFF
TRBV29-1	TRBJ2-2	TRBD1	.	TGCAGCGTGAGACAGGGGCAATACACCGGGGAGCTGTTTTTT	CSVRQGQYTGELFF
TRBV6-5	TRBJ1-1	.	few	TGTGCCAGCAGTTTACAGGGTTCAGACACTGAAGCTTTCTTT	CASSLQGSDTEAFF
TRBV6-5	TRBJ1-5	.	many	TGTGCCAGCAGTTACGCGGGAGCCCAGCATTTT	CASSYAGAQHF
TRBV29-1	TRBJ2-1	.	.	TGCAGCGTTGGCCGGGACGGACCCCCCAATGAGCAGTTCTTC	CSVGRDGPPNEQFF
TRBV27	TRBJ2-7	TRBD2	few	TGTGCCAGCAGTCTTCGGGGGGATCCCTACGAGCAGTACTTC	CASSLRGDPYEQYF
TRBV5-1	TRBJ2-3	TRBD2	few	TGCGCCAGCGGGGGGACTAGCCTGAACACAGATACGCAGTATTTT	CASGGTSLNTDTQYF
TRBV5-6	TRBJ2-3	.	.	TGTGCCAGCAGCTTGGGTGTAGATACGCAGTATTTT	CASSLGVDTQYF
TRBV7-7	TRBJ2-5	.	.	TGTGCTAGCAGCCGGGGGGCAGAGACCCAGTACTTC	CASSRGAETQYF
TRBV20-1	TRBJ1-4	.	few	TGCAGTGCTAGCGGGACCGAAAAACTGTTTTTT	CSASGTEKLFF
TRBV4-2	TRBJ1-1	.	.	TGTGCCAGCAGCCAAGATCACCAAAACACTGAAGCTTTCTTT	CASSQDHQNTEAFF
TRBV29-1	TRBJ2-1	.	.	TGCAGCGTTGAGGGCGATTCCTACAATGAGCAGTTCTTC	CSVEGDSYNEQFF
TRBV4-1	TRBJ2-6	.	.	TGCGCCAGCAGCCAAGTTTCACCAGGATCTGGGGCCAACGTCCTGACTTTC	CASSQVSPGSGANVLTF
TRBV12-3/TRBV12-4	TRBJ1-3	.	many	TGTGCCAGCAGTTTGGGGGGTATCTCTGGAAACACCATATATTTT	CASSLGGISGNTIYF
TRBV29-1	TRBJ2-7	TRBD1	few	TGCAGCGTTCGGGACAGTTCCTACGAGCAGTACTTC	CSVRDSSYEQYF
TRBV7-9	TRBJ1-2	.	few	TGTGCCAGCAGCTTTGGAGGGACCCTCGGGTATGGCTACACCTTC	CASSFGGTLGYGYTF
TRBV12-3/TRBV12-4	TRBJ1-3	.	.	TGTGCCAGCAGCCCATTTTCCTGGACGCGAACTGGAAACACCATATATTTT	CASSPFSWTRTGNTIYF